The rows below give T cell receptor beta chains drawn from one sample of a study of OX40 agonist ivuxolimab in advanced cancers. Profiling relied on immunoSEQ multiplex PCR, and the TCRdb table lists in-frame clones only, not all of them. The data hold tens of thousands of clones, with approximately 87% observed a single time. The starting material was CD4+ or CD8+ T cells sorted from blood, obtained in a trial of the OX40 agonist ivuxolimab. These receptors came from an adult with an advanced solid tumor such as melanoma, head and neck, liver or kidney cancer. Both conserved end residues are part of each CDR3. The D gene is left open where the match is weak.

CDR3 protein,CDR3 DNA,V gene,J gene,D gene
CAWSVYNSPLHF,TGTGCCTGGAGTGTTTATAATTCACCCCTCCACTTT,TRBV30,TRBJ1-6,-
CASSRQGPTDTQYF,TGTGCCAGCAGCCGACAGGGACCCACAGATACGCAGTATTTT,TRBV7-6,TRBJ2-3,TRBD1
CASSLSPGLDEQYF,TGTGCCAGCAGCTTATCCCCGGGACTGGACGAGCAGTACTTC,TRBV7-3,TRBJ2-7,-
CASSFRGSGTEAFF,TGTGCCAGCAGTTTCAGGGGGTCAGGGACTGAAGCTTTCTTT,TRBV28,TRBJ1-1,TRBD1
CASSLRADTQYF,TGTGCCAGCAGTTTACGGGCAGATACGCAGTATTTT,TRBV28,TRBJ2-3,-
CASSQVAGDSYEQYF,TGCGCCAGCAGCCAAGTCGCGGGGGACTCATACGAGCAGTACTTC,TRBV4-1,TRBJ2-7,TRBD2
CASSLVGTAGGIQYF,TGTGCCAGCAGCTTAGTCGGCACCGCGGGCGGCATTCAGTACTTC,TRBV13,TRBJ2-4,-
CASSLGQGWEQYF,TGTGCCAGCAGCTTGGGACAGGGGTGGGAGCAGTACTTC,TRBV7-6,TRBJ2-7,TRBD1
CASSEDPPSSYEQYF,TGTGCCAGCAGTGAAGACCCTCCCTCGTCCTACGAGCAGTACTTC,TRBV2,TRBJ2-7,-
CASSLGGDTQYF,TGTGCCAGCAGCTTAGGCGGAGATACGCAGTATTTT,TRBV11-3,TRBJ2-3,-
CASSLVGVETQYF,TGTGCCAGCAGCTTAGTCGGGGTAGAGACCCAGTACTTC,TRBV7-9,TRBJ2-5,-
CASSQAAEVAQPQHF,TGTGCCAGCAGCCAAGCGGCGGAGGTCGCTCAGCCCCAGCATTTT,TRBV7-3,TRBJ1-5,-
CASSLERGSTYNEQFF,TGTGCCAGCAGCTTAGAGCGGGGGTCAACCTACAATGAGCAGTTCTTC,TRBV11-3,TRBJ2-1,TRBD2
CSAGDYSYEQYF,TGCAGCGCTGGGGACTACTCCTACGAGCAGTACTTC,TRBV29-1,TRBJ2-7,TRBD2
CASSLTSGGARDTQYF,TGTGCCAGCAGCCTGACTAGCGGGGGGGCCAGAGATACGCAGTATTTT,TRBV13,TRBJ2-3,TRBD2
CASSVGTDGGYTF,TGTGCCAGCAGTGTCGGGACAGACGGTGGCTACACCTTC,TRBV2,TRBJ1-2,TRBD1
CASSSPTGEGEAFF,TGTGCCAGCAGCTCCCCGACAGGGGAAGGTGAAGCTTTCTTT,TRBV7-9,TRBJ1-1,TRBD1
CASSVDQRASYEQYF,TGTGCCAGCAGCGTAGATCAGCGGGCCTCCTACGAGCAGTACTTC,TRBV9,TRBJ2-7,-
CASSMTWWENEQFF,TGTGCCAGTAGTATGACTTGGTGGGAAAATGAGCAGTTCTTC,TRBV19,TRBJ2-1,-
CASSIRGEFSTNEKLFF,TGTGCCAGTAGTATTCGGGGAGAGTTTTCAACTAATGAAAAACTGTTTTTT,TRBV19,TRBJ1-4,-